The T cell receptor (beta chain) described here comes from a study of T cell responses to AZD1222 COVID-19 vaccine. Study observations and caveats: Nearly half of spike-specific TCRs reportedly target unmutated variant regions. Baseline serostatus was positive in only a handful of AZD1222 recipients. Clonal diversity was possibly underestimated, and white British individuals and females predominated among donors. The study sampled repertoires only after the peak T cell response.

TCRdb's table, derived via immunoSEQ multiplex PCR, lists solely in-frame clones and lacks some. The data hold about 140,000 clones, with roughly 93% observed a single time. This clone was detected only a few times. Its antigen is unidentified. This specimen includes other DNA sequences encoding the same CDR3. Germline V gene lookup returns CDR1 GTSNPN and CDR2 SVGIG (reference sequence). V gave up 0 bases and J gave up 1 base, with 6 bases separating them. The CDR3 contains 13 residues. The material sequenced was peripheral blood, taken 28 days after the second AZD1222 dose. This receptor was taken from an adult who received the AZD1222 COVID-19 vaccine. The chain combines TRBV30 with TRBJ1-1, with D perhaps TRBD1 (6 bases). CDR3 coding DNA: TGTGCCTGGAGTGTACAGGGGAACACTGAAGCTTTCTTT. This codes for CAWSVQGNTEAFF.